The sequence of this T cell receptor (beta chain) was determined in a study of regulatory T cells in long-lasting Graves disease. Study observations and caveats: Persistent patients shared more public clonotypes (2,741) than newly diagnosed patients (approximately 960).

Time point noted: newly diagnosed GD, antithyroid drugs for less than 3 months. From PBMCs, RNA was extracted and then used to make the TCR library. Graves' disease diagnosis used American Thyroid Association guidelines. As to this clonotype: What it binds is not known.

Germline V CDR1 and CDR2: SGHVS, FNYEAQ. V lost 1 base to trimming and J lost 4 bases, with 15 bases between them. This CDR3 region has 16 residues. TCR beta libraries were built with iRepertoire HTBI primers and Arm-PCR of CDR3 regions. TCRdb processed the multiplex PCR reads anew with MiXCR; each CDR3 protein has one entry. The sample lists more than 350,000 distinct CDR3 sequences, around 14% occurring once. The same data also went into a second study, on T cells in Graves' hyperthyroidism and ophthalmopathy. This second study says: Also found in blood were most expanded thyroid clonotypes above 0.001.

This specimen consisted of peripheral blood mononuclear cells (PBMCs), obtained at new diagnosis, from a patient treated with antithyroid drugs. The chain links TRBV7-6 to TRBJ2-3; tentatively, D is TRBD1 or TRBD2 (5 bases each). The sequence derives from a woman aged 25 to 39 with Graves disease. The CDR3 DNA follows: TGTGCCAGCAGCTTAGGGGGGACCCCTTTGGCAGATACGCAGTATTTT. This encodes CASSLGGTPLADTQYF.